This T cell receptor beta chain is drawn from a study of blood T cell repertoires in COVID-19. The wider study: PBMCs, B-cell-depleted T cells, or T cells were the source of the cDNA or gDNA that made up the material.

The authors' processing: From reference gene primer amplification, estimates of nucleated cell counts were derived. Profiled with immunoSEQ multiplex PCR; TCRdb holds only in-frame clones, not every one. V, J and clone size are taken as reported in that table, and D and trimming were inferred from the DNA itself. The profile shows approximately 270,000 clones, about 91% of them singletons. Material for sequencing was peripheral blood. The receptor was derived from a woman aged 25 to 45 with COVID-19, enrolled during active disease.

The CDR3 nucleotides read TGTGCCAGCAGCTTGGGGACAGGGGGGACTGAAAAACTGTTTTTT. It codes for CASSLGTGGTEKLFF. This rearrangement joins TRBV5-4 to TRBJ1-4, with 10 nucleotides matching TRBD1. Germline loops: CDR1 SGHNT, CDR2 YYREEE (reference sequence). The V segment lost 0 bases and the J segment 7 bases; nucleotides outside the gene matches: 3. The CDR3 length is 15 residues.